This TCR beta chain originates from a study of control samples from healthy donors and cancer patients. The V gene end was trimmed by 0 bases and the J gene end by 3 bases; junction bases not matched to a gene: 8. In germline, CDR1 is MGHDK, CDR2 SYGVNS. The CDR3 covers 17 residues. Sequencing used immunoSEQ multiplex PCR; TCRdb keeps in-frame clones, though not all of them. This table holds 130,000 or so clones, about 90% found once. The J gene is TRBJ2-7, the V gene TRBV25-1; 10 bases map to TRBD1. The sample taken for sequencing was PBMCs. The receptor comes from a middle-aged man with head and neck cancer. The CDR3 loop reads CASSEYWGTGAYYEQYF. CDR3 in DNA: TGTGCCAGCAGTGAATATTGGGGGACAGGGGCCTACTACGAGCAGTACTTC.